These 24 T cell receptor beta chains originate from one sample sequenced in a study of cytomegalovirus exposure and HLA in healthy donors. The PCR made use of 60 Vbeta and 13 Jbeta primers. Assay used: immunoSEQ multiplex PCR; TCRdb lists only in-frame clones, some missing. Here the sample spans more than 95,000 clones, 80% being singletons. Sequenced material: PBMCs. These receptors all come from a female donor in good health and CMV-seronegative.

V usage is TRBV5-1 and J usage is TRBJ2-5; tentative D call: TRBD2 (5 bases). The CDR3 is 17 amino acids. The germline CDR1 and CDR2 sequences are SGHRS and YFSETQ. V gave up 0 bases and J gave up 2 bases, with 17 bases separating them. The CDR3 loop reads CASSLAITGNSQETQYF. CDR3 nucleotide sequence: TGCGCCAGCAGCTTGGCCATCACGGGGAACTCGCAAGAGACCCAGTACTTC.

This clone has just a few counts. CDR3 residues: CASSPGTSNSYEQYF. The CDR3 nucleotides read TGTGCCAGCAGCCCCGGGACTAGCAACTCCTACGAGCAGTACTTC. The V and J genes are TRBV7-9 and TRBJ2-7, with 9 bases that match TRBD2. V lost 5 bases to trimming and J lost 0 bases; unmatched junction nucleotides: 5. CDR3 length: 15 amino acids. Germline CDR1 reads SEHNR; CDR2 reads FQNEAQ (reference sequence).

This clone was seen more than once but under ten times. The V gene is TRBV28, the J gene TRBJ1-5, with D possibly matching TRBD1 (6 bases). V shed 5 bases and J shed 2 bases, with 16 bases lying between them. Germline V lookup: CDR1 MDHEN, CDR2 SYDVKM. The CDR3 is made up of 16 amino acids. The CDR3 DNA is TGTGCCAGCAGTCCACGCGGGGGCGCAGGCAATCAGCCCCAGCATTTT. It specifies CASSPRGGAGNQPQHF.

The V call is TRBV5-1, the J call TRBJ2-7; 7 nucleotides match TRBD1. Germline values: CDR1 SGHRS, CDR2 YFSETQ. The CDR3 has 13 amino acids. The V and J ends lost 6 bases and 0 bases, in that order; junction bases with no gene match: 3. The CDR3 loop is CASKRDSSYEQYF. The CDR3 DNA reads TGCGCCAGCAAAAGGGACAGCTCCTACGAGCAGTACTTC.

This CDR3 reads CAIRPSGPNQPQHF. The CDR3 bases are TGTGCCATCAGGCCCTCGGGTCCTAATCAGCCCCAGCATTTT. The gene calls are TRBV10-3 and TRBJ1-5; the D is unclear. Germline V lookup: CDR1 ENHRY, CDR2 SYGVKD. V was clipped by 6 bases and J by 4 bases, with 13 bases between them. This CDR3 has 14 residues.

The gene calls are TRBV9 and TRBJ2-1; D is perhaps TRBD1 (6 bases). The CDR3 runs to 14 residues. V gave up 0 bases and J gave up 10 bases, with 14 bases separating them. The V gene's germline CDR1 is SGDLS and CDR2 YYNGEE. CDR3: CASSVGGGGTEQFF. The CDR3 bases are TGTGCCAGCAGCGTAGGAGGGGGTGGAACCGAGCAGTTCTTC.

J is TRBJ2-7 and V is TRBV20-1; D remains ambiguous. This CDR3 region has 10 residues. Germline CDR1 reads DFQATT; CDR2 reads SNEGSKA (reference sequence). V was pared by 5 bases and J by 3 bases, with 5 bases between. Here the CDR3 reads CSASDYEQYF. For the CDR3, the DNA is TGCAGTGCTTCAGACTACGAGCAGTACTTC.

V gene TRBV10-3 combines with J gene TRBJ2-7, with 7 nucleotides matching TRBD1. The V and J ends lost 2 bases and 2 bases, in that order; junction bases with no gene match: 6. CDR3 size: 15 residues. Germline assignment: CDR1 ENHRY and CDR2 SYGVKD. This CDR3 reads CAISEGGQRPYEQYF. For the CDR3, the DNA is TGTGCCATCAGTGAGGGGGGACAGCGCCCCTACGAGCAGTACTTC.

The CDR3 DNA follows: TGTGCCAGTAGTCCCCCCCCTGGCGGGGGGGCAAATGAGCAGTTCTTC. It translates to CASSPPPGGGANEQFF. The V and J genes are TRBV19 and TRBJ2-1; 9 nucleotides agree with TRBD2. J lost 7 bases, V lost 5 bases, and 12 bases had no gene match. The CDR3 consists of 16 residues. The germline gives CDR1 LNHDA, CDR2 SQIVND (reference sequence).

J is TRBJ2-1 and V is TRBV10-3, with TRBD2 matching 10 bases. CDR3 length: 15 amino acids. Trimming removed 3 bases from V and 7 bases from J; junction bases left unmatched: 6. Germline V gives CDR1 ENHRY, CDR2 SYGVKD. The CDR3, as DNA: TGTGCCATCAGTGATTTTACTAGCGGGGAAAATGAGCAGTTCTTC. This encodes CAISDFTSGENEQFF.

The J gene is TRBJ1-2, the V gene TRBV5-1; maybe TRBD1 (5 bases). The V gene lost 4 bases and the J gene lost 4 bases, with 20 bases spanning the gap. The CDR3 runs to 16 residues. Germline lookup yields CDR1 SGHRS and CDR2 YFSETQ. CDR3 sequence reads: CASSLGQGGGIYGYTF. CDR3 sequence (DNA): TGCGCCAGCAGCCTGGGGCAGGGAGGCGGGATCTATGGCTACACCTTC.

V usage is TRBV10-2 and J usage is TRBJ2-5; TRBD1 aligns across 7 bases. The CDR3 is 12 amino acids. V was pared by 8 bases and J by 1 base, with 1 base of the junction left unmatched. Germline loops: CDR1 WSHSY, CDR2 SAAADI. The CDR3 is CASRDSQETQYF. For the CDR3, the DNA is TGCGCCAGCCGGGACAGCCAAGAGACCCAGTACTTC.

This clone was detected a few times. The chain is built from TRBV4-1 and TRBJ1-2; the match to TRBD1 covers 8 bases. Unmatched junction bases numbered 14, after V lost 4 bases and J lost 1 base. Looked up from germline, CDR1 is MGHRA and CDR2 is YSYEKL. CDR3 length: 18 residues. The CDR3 loop is CASSPFLHRTGINYGYTF. The CDR3 nucleotides read TGCGCCAGCAGCCCATTTCTTCACCGGACAGGGATTAACTATGGCTACACCTTC.

The chain joins TRBV5-1 to TRBJ2-1, with 9 nucleotides matching TRBD2. The V gene end was trimmed by 4 bases and the J gene end by 5 bases; junction bases not matched to a gene: 7. Germline CDR1 is SGHRS and CDR2 is YFSETQ. The CDR3 extends over 15 amino acids. The CDR3 DNA is TGCGCCAGCAGCGTTAGCGGGAGCCCACACAATGAGCAGTTCTTC. Translating gives CASSVSGSPHNEQFF.

V gene TRBV7-2 combines with J gene TRBJ1-1, with 9 bases matching TRBD1. This CDR3 contains 13 residues. Trimming took 5 bases from V and 5 from J; bases not matched to a gene: 3. Looked up from germline, CDR1 is SGHTA and CDR2 is FQGNSA. The CDR3 loop reads CASSDRGGTEAFF. DNA of the CDR3: TGTGCCAGCAGCGACAGGGGGGGAACTGAAGCTTTCTTT.

This chain connects TRBV5-1 to TRBJ1-6; D may be TRBD1 (5 bases). Germline values: CDR1 SGHRS, CDR2 YFSETQ. The CDR3 consists of 16 residues. V was trimmed by 1 base and J by 10 bases, leaving 18 bases between them. The CDR3 is CASSLTGGSVVSPLHF. The CDR3 DNA reads TGCGCCAGCAGCTTGACAGGAGGGAGTGTTGTGTCACCCCTCCACTTT. Supplemented by reference TRBV5-1 and TRBJ1-6, the full variable domain reads KAGVTQTPRYLIKTRGQQVTLSCSPISGHRSVSWYQQTPGQGLQFLFEYFSETQRNKGNFPGRFSGRQFSNSRSEMNVSTLELGDSALYLCASSLTGGSVVSPLHFGNGTRLTVT.

The rearrangement joins TRBV9 to TRBJ2-3; 11 bases match TRBD2. The V segment lost 4 bases and the J segment 6 bases; nucleotides outside the gene matches: 10. Looked up from germline, CDR1 is SGDLS and CDR2 is YYNGEE. The CDR3 runs 16 residues. CDR3 region: CASSMGLAGGGDTQYF. The CDR3 DNA reads as TGTGCCAGCAGCATGGGGCTAGCGGGAGGAGGGGATACGCAGTATTTT.

The CDR3 coding sequence is TGCAGCGTTGATCCTGGGGCGACCACTGAAGCTTTCTTT. Encoded protein: CSVDPGATTEAFF. This chain uses TRBV29-1 with TRBJ1-1; D may be TRBD1 (5 bases). Deletions cut 3 bases from V and 4 bases from J, with 12 bases between. Germline-derived CDR1 and CDR2 are SQVTM and ANQGSEA. The CDR3 totals 13 residues.

This chain connects TRBV5-6 to TRBJ1-2; D gene ambiguous. In germline, CDR1 is SGHDT, CDR2 YYEEEE. Trimming cost V 4 bases and J 3 bases, with 10 bases left between them. The CDR3 length is 13 residues. This CDR3 reads CASSRDIDYGYTF. CDR3 nucleotide sequence: TGTGCCAGCAGCCGAGATATCGACTATGGCTACACCTTC.

The genes are TRBV18 and TRBJ1-1; tentative D call: TRBD1 (5 bases). The CDR3 is 18 residues long. The V gene lost 1 base and the J gene lost 0 bases, with 18 bases spanning the gap. The germline V gene encodes CDR1 KGHSH and CDR2 LQKENI. CDR3 DNA: TGTGCCAGCTCACCACAGGTTGGGGGGTCAGACATGAACACTGAAGCTTTCTTT. It codes for CASSPQVGGSDMNTEAFF.

The rearrangement joins TRBV23-1 to TRBJ2-2, with D possibly being TRBD2 (5 bases). TRBV23-1 belongs to the ORF category, with a function that is uncertain. This CDR3 is 17 amino acids long. V lost 0 bases and J lost 0, with 11 bases in between. CDR3 sequence: CASSQSLPRANTGELFF. The CDR3 DNA sequence: TGCGCCAGCAGTCAATCCCTGCCGAGGGCGAACACCGGGGAGCTGTTTTTT.

A word on this clone: The junction departs from the called germline gene at one end, perhaps through a read error. CDR3 DNA: TGTGCCAGCAGTCGGACTAGCGGGAGCGGTGGAAACAGTCAGTACTTC. This gives the protein CASSRTSGSGGNSQYF. The J gene is TRBJ2-4, the V gene TRBV6-6; 13 nucleotides align to TRBD2. Germline-derived CDR1 and CDR2 are MNHNY and SVGAGI (reference sequence). This CDR3 has 16 residues.

The CDR3 DNA reads TGTGCCAGCAGCTTAGTCGCGAGAGAGACCCAGTACTTC. Encoded protein: CASSLVARETQYF. The V call is TRBV7-9, the J call TRBJ2-5; no reliable D call. Germline V lookup: CDR1 SEHNR, CDR2 FQNEAQ (reference sequence). CDR3 length: 13 residues. Trimming left V 1 base short and J 4 bases short, with 7 bases between.

The chain has TRBV11-1 and TRBJ2-1; D ambiguous. Looked up from germline, CDR1 is SGHAT and CDR2 is FQDESV (reference sequence). This CDR3 comprises 15 residues. Trimming took 7 bases from V and 0 from J, leaving 13 bases between them. CDR3: CASTPLLSSYNEQFF. CDR3 bases: TGTGCCAGCACCCCACTTTTAAGCTCCTACAATGAGCAGTTCTTC. Complete variable domain (other parts from reference TRBV11-1 and TRBJ2-1): EAEVAQSPRYKITEKSQAVAFWCDPISGHATLYWYRQILGQGPELLVQFQDESVVDDSQLPKDRFSAERLKGVDSTLKIQPAELGDSAMYLCASTPLLSSYNEQFFGPGTRLTVL.